This TCR beta chain is drawn from a study of cytomegalovirus exposure and HLA in healthy donors. Study-level information: Among the 370 or so donors who were genotyped, around 77% fell in the genetic ancestry cluster that is associated with self-reported Caucasian donors.

Vbeta (60) and Jbeta (13) primers were used in the PCR. Here immunoSEQ multiplex PCR was the method, and the copy in TCRdb shows in-frame clones only, minus some. The sample has some 150,000 clones, around four fifths seen once. This CDR3 is 14 amino acids long. Germline-derived CDR1 and CDR2 are SEHNR and FQNEAQ (reference sequence). V was clipped by 2 bases and J by 2 bases, with 4 bases between them. Notes on this clone: Antigen specificity is unknown.

Overall study results and limits: Most TCR sequences showed up rarely, but some public TCRs showed up in many donors. The productive fraction for most TCR beta V segments was about 90% or about 30% in an earlier analysis. Upon later analysis, TCR association rates were observed to vary by HLA locus, being highest for DRB1 and lowest for HLA-C.

This receptor was obtained from a woman in her forties or fifties in good health and CMV-seronegative. The chain carries TRBV7-9 and TRBJ2-6, with no clear D. Sequencing used PBMCs. The CDR3 spells CASSLLAGANVLTF. CDR3 nucleotides: TGTGCCAGCAGCTTACTCGCTGGGGCCAACGTCCTGACTTTC.